The 16 T cell receptor beta chains below were found in one sample sequenced in a study of blood T cell repertoires in COVID-19. Assay used: immunoSEQ multiplex PCR; TCRdb lists only in-frame clones, some missing. The table shows tens of thousands of clones, with roughly 85% occurring only once. The sequenced sample was peripheral blood. These receptors originate from a woman aged 55-70 years with acute or convalescent COVID-19.

The V gene is TRBV6-5, the J gene TRBJ2-6; maybe TRBD2 (5 bases). The CDR3 has 15 amino acids. CDR1 and CDR2 (germline): MNHEY, SVGAGI. V lost 6 bases, J lost 0 bases, and 9 bases lay in between. The CDR3 is CASRAGGSGANVLTF. The CDR3 bases are TGTGCCAGCAGAGCCGGAGGCTCTGGGGCCAACGTCCTGACTTTC.

This chain connects TRBV24-1 to TRBJ1-3, with 7 bases identical to TRBD1. The CDR3 totals 15 residues. The germline V gene encodes CDR1 KGHDR and CDR2 SFDVKD. Trimming took 5 bases from V and 3 from J; bases not matched to a gene: 6. CDR3 DNA: TGTGCCACCAGTGCAGGGGGTAATTTTGGAAACACCATATATTTT. This gives the protein CATSAGGNFGNTIYF.

This clone was seen a few times. DNA for the CDR3: TGTGCCTGGAGTAGGGGGGGGCGTCTAAATTCACCCCTCCACTTT. It specifies CAWSRGGRLNSPLHF. This chain connects TRBV30 to TRBJ1-6; tentatively, D is TRBD1 (6 bases). CDR1 is GTSNPN, CDR2 SVGIG, per germline (reference sequence). V gave up 2 bases and J gave up 7 bases, with 15 bases separating them. The CDR3 extends over 15 amino acids. Full variable domain (outside the CDR3, taken from reference TRBV30 and TRBJ1-6): SQTIHQWPATLVQPVGSPLSLECTVEGTSNPNLYWYRQAAGRGLQLLFYSVGIGQISSEVPQNLSASRPQDRQFILSSKKLLLSDSGFYLCAWSRGGRLNSPLHFGNGTRLTVT.

In this sample, this clone turned up once. The rearrangement uses TRBV11-2 and TRBJ2-1; D is undetermined. The V end was cut by 5 bases, the J end by 3 bases, with 11 bases between. The CDR3 is 14 amino acids. Looked up from germline, CDR1 is SGHAT and CDR2 is FQNNGV. CDR3 residues: CASSLRLGYNEQFF. For the CDR3, the DNA is TGTGCCAGCAGCCTAAGACTCGGCTACAATGAGCAGTTCTTC. Full variable domain (outside the CDR3, taken from reference TRBV11-2 and TRBJ2-1): EAGVAQSPRYKIIEKRQSVAFWCNPISGHATLYWYQQILGQGPKLLIQFQNNGVVDDSQLPKDRFSAERLKGVDSTLKIQPAKLEDSAVYLCASSLRLGYNEQFFGPGTRLTVL.

V gene TRBV6-7 combines with J gene TRBJ1-1; D is uncertain. TRBV6-7 is designated an ORF whose function remains uncertain. Trimming took off 6 bases at V and 8 bases at J, with 16 bases between the two ends. The CDR3 runs to 13 residues. CDR3 in DNA: TGTGCCAGCAGCCCCTTAGATGCGCCCGAAGCTTTCTTT. This gives the protein CASSPLDAPEAFF.

V gene TRBV9 combines with J gene TRBJ1-2, with D unresolved. The CDR3 is 15 residues long. Germline CDR1 is SGDLS and CDR2 is YYNGEE. V was cut by 4 bases and J by 4 bases, with 17 bases left in between. The CDR3: CASSPGTLSGYGYTF. The CDR3 DNA reads as TGTGCCAGCAGCCCCGGTACCCTAAGCGGCTATGGCTACACCTTC.

V is TRBV28 and J is TRBJ1-1, with 7 bases that match TRBD1. The V gene end was trimmed by 7 bases and the J gene end by 1 base; junction bases not matched to a gene: 15. The CDR3 length is 17 residues. The V gene's germline CDR1 is MDHEN and CDR2 SYDVKM. The CDR3 DNA reads as TGTGCCAGCACCCCACCCGTTACCGGGACAGCGAACACTGAAGCTTTCTTT. It translates to CASTPPVTGTANTEAFF.

The V gene is TRBV6-2 or TRBV6-3, the J gene TRBJ2-1, with 11 bases identical to TRBD2. The CDR3 is 15 residues long. Germline CDR1 reads MNHEY; CDR2 reads SVGEGT. After removal of 1 base from V and 5 bases from J, the junction contained 1 base not matched to a gene. DNA of the CDR3: TGTGCCAGCAGTTACTGGGGACTAGCGGACAATGAGCAGTTCTTC. Protein product: CASSYWGLADNEQFF.

The V gene is TRBV9, the J gene TRBJ2-3; maybe TRBD2 (7 bases). The CDR3 runs 17 residues. V lost 1 base, J lost 1 base, and 16 bases lay in between. The V gene's germline CDR1 is SGDLS and CDR2 YYNGEE. The CDR3 protein is CASSVFGGGEGTDTQYF. The CDR3 region has the DNA TGTGCCAGCAGCGTATTCGGCGGGGGCGAAGGCACAGATACGCAGTATTTT.

The chain joins TRBV7-2 to TRBJ1-2, with 9 bases aligning to TRBD1. Trimming cost V 0 bases and J 8 bases; bases outside gene matches: 7. The CDR3 spans 15 residues. The V gene's germline CDR1 is SGHTA and CDR2 FQGNSA. In nucleotides, the CDR3 is TGTGCCAGCAGCTTAGCCGGGACAGGGACTAGAGGCTACACCTTC. Translating it yields CASSLAGTGTRGYTF.

This clone was detected only a few times. The V and J genes are TRBV5-1 and TRBJ1-6; D gene unclear. Germline CDR1 reads SGHRS; CDR2 reads YFSETQ. This CDR3 is built from 15 residues. V was cut by 0 bases and J by 10 bases, with 14 bases left in between. In DNA form, the CDR3 reads TGCGCCAGCAGCTTGGATGTCAGCGGTGGATCACCCCTCCACTTT. Translating it yields CASSLDVSGGSPLHF.

The V call is TRBV24-1, the J call TRBJ2-1; D is possibly TRBD1 (5 bases). This CDR3 contains 16 residues. Germline CDR1 and CDR2: KGHDR and SFDVKD. V lost 3 bases and J 4 bases, leaving 15 bases between the germline ends. The CDR3 reads CATSDPQGQTYNEQFF. For the CDR3, the DNA is TGTGCCACCAGTGATCCCCAGGGCCAGACTTACAATGAGCAGTTCTTC.

This clone was counted a single time. J is TRBJ1-1 and V is TRBV11-2; TRBD1 agrees at 9 bases. Germline assignment: CDR1 SGHAT and CDR2 FQNNGV. CDR3 size: 16 residues. With 4 bases clipped from V and 1 base from J, the junction kept 7 bases outside the gene matches. The CDR3 DNA sequence: TGTGCCAGCAGCTCGCAGAGACAGGGGGGGAACACTGAAGCTTTCTTT. This codes for CASSSQRQGGNTEAFF.

This chain links TRBV12-3 or TRBV12-4 with TRBJ2-7, with D unclear. V was shortened by 5 bases and J by 5 bases, with 10 bases between the two germline ends. The CDR3 has 12 amino acids. CDR3 sequence reads: CASSPVHNEQYF. CDR3 sequence (DNA): TGTGCCAGCAGTCCCGTGCACAACGAGCAGTACTTC.

The rearrangement links TRBV19 to TRBJ1-1, with D perhaps matching TRBD1 (5 bases). Between the trimmed V and J ends, which lost 10 bases and 0 bases, there was a span of 15 bases. In germline, CDR1 is LNHDA, CDR2 SQIVND (reference sequence). CDR3 length: 14 residues. CDR3 region: CATDQGLLNTEAFF. The CDR3 DNA reads TGTGCCACAGATCAGGGCCTCCTGAACACTGAAGCTTTCTTT.

V is TRBV15 and J is TRBJ1-2; 10 nucleotides agree with TRBD1. Trimming took 0 bases from V and 11 from J; bases not matched to a gene: 3. This CDR3 has 13 amino acids. Germline V gene lookup returns CDR1 LNHNV and CDR2 YYDKDF (reference sequence). CDR3 protein: CATSRDRTGGYTF. The CDR3 DNA sequence: TGTGCCACCAGCAGAGATCGGACAGGGGGGTACACCTTC.